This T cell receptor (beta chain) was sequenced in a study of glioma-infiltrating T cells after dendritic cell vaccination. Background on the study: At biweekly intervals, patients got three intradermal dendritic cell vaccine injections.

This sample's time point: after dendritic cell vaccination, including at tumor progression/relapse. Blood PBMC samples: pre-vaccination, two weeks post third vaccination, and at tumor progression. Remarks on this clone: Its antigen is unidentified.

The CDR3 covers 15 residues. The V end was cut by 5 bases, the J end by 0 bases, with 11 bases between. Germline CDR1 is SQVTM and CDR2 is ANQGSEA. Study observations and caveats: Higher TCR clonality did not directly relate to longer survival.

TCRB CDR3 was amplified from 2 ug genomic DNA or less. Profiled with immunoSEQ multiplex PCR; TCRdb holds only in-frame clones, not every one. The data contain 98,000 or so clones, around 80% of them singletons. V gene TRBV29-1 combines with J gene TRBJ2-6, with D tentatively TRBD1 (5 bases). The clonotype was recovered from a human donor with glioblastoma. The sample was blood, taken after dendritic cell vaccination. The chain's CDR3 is CSVRQGSSGANVLTF. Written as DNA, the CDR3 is TGCAGCGTTAGGCAGGGAAGCTCTGGGGCCAACGTCCTGACTTTC. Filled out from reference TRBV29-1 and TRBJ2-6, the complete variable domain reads SAVISQKPSRDICQRGTSLTIQCQVDSQVTMMFWYRQQPGQSLTLIATANQGSEATYESGFVIDKFPISRPNLTFSTLTVSNMSPEDSSIYLCSVRQGSSGANVLTFGAGSRLTVL.